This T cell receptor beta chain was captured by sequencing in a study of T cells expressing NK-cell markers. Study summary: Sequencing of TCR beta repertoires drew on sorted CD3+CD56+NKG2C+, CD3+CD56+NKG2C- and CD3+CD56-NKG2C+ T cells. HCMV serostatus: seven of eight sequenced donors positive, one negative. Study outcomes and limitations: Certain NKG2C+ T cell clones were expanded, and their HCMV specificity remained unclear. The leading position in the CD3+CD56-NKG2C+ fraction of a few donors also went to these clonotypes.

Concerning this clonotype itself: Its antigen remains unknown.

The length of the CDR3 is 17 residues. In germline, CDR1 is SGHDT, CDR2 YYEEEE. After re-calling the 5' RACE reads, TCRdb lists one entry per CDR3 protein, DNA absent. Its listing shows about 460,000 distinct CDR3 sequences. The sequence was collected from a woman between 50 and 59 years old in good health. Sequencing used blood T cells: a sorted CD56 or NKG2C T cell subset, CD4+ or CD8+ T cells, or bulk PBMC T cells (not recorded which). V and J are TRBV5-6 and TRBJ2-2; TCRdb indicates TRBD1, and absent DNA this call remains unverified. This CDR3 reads CASSLEVGTGTTGELFF.